The source of this T cell receptor beta chain is a study of T cells in narcolepsy. Study as a whole: Donors had narcolepsy type 1 or type 2, or were healthy controls. Whole-study results and caveats: Autoreactive HCRT-specific and TRIB2-specific clonotypes were marked in same-patient CSF-versus-blood CD4+ comparisons. Blood of same and different patients, but not healthy controls, reportedly held recurring autoreactive clonotypes.

CDR3 length: 15 residues. V lost 4 bases and J lost 1; bases outside the gene matches: 1. Germline loops: CDR1 ENHRY, CDR2 SYGVKD. TCRdb's copy holds only in-frame clones and misses some; the assay was immunoSEQ multiplex PCR. Of fewer than 35,000 clones in the sample, about three quarters are singletons; the top ten hold over 1%. On this clone: The antigen is unknown.

The TCR comes from a human donor with narcolepsy. The source material was CD45RA- memory CD4+ T cells from PBMCs. The rearrangement joins TRBV10-3 to TRBJ2-5; TRBD1 agrees at 12 bases. CDR3 in amino acids: CAISGDRGPQETQYF. The CDR3 DNA reads as TGTGCCATCAGTGGGGACAGGGGGCCCCAAGAGACCCAGTACTTC.